The next 23 T cell receptor beta chains were all read from a single sample in a study of cytomegalovirus exposure and HLA in healthy donors. PCR used 60 Vbeta primers and 13 Jbeta primers. Only in-frame clones appear in the TCRdb table, and some are missing; sequencing was by immunoSEQ multiplex PCR. The table has more than 100,000 clones, approximately 80% seen once. Sequencing used PBMCs. Source of these receptors: a woman in her sixties or seventies in good health and CMV-seronegative.

The rearrangement uses TRBV4-1 and TRBJ1-2; 8 bases are a match to TRBD1. The CDR3 consists of 20 residues. Germline V CDR1 and CDR2: MGHRA, YSYEKL. V shed 1 base and J 0 bases; nucleotides not matched to a gene: 16. The CDR3 is CASSQVRDPGTGVANYGYTF. The CDR3, as DNA: TGCGCCAGCAGCCAAGTAAGGGATCCCGGGACAGGCGTAGCTAACTATGGCTACACCTTC.

The chain couples TRBV28 to TRBJ2-2, with TRBD2 matching 10 bases. Looked up from germline, CDR1 is MDHEN and CDR2 is SYDVKM. J was trimmed by 5 bases and V by 5 bases; bases with no gene match: 8. The CDR3 runs to 16 residues. Here the CDR3 reads CASSPPGTSVTGELFF. CDR3 DNA: TGTGCCAGCAGTCCTCCCGGGACTAGCGTTACCGGGGAGCTGTTTTTT.

This rearrangement joins TRBV9 to TRBJ2-2, with 12 bases fitting TRBD2. The CDR3 has 16 residues. V shed 0 bases and J 6 bases; nucleotides not matched to a gene: 3. The V gene's germline CDR1 is SGDLS and CDR2 YYNGEE. The CDR3, as DNA: TGTGCCAGCAGCGTAGGGACTAGCGGGAAATCCGGGGAGCTGTTTTTT. This codes for CASSVGTSGKSGELFF. Full variable domain (missing parts from reference TRBV9 and TRBJ2-2): DSGVTQTPKHLITATGQRVTLRCSPRSGDLSVYWYQQSLDQGLQFLIQYYNGEERAKGNILERFSAQQFPDLHSELNLSSLELGDSALYFCASSVGTSGKSGELFFGEGSRLTVL.

The V and J genes are TRBV5-6 and TRBJ2-1; no definite D call. Germline CDR1 is SGHDT and CDR2 is YYEEEE. Trimming removed 3 bases from V and 5 bases from J, with 15 bases in between. The CDR3 is made up of 15 amino acids. CDR3 coding DNA: TGTGCCAGCAGCTCCTTTCAGGTCAGCCACAATGAGCAGTTCTTC. This translates into CASSSFQVSHNEQFF. The entire variable domain, with the rest obtained from reference TRBV5-6 and TRBJ2-1, is as follows: DAGVTQSPTHLIKTRGQQVTLRCSPKSGHDTVSWYQQALGQGPQFIFQYYEEEERQRGNFPDRFSGHQFPNYSSELNVNALLLGDSALYLCASSSFQVSHNEQFFGPGTRLTVL.

This sequence joins TRBV11-3 and TRBJ2-1, with TRBD1 as a possible D gene (7 bases). There are 12 residues in the CDR3. The germline V gene encodes CDR1 SGHNT and CDR2 YENEEA. The V end was cut by 7 bases, the J end by 7 bases, with 11 bases between. The CDR3 nucleotides read TGTGCCAGCAACCAGGGGGGAAATGAGCAGTTCTTC. Translating gives CASNQGGNEQFF.

CDR3 sequence: CASSYDPRGRVHEQYF. DNA of the CDR3: TGTGCCAGCAGTTACGACCCCCGGGGGAGGGTTCACGAGCAGTACTTC. The chain couples TRBV6-5 to TRBJ2-7, with 7 positions matching TRBD2. Germline CDR1 and CDR2: MNHEY and SVGAGI. The CDR3 spans 16 residues. The V segment lost 2 bases and the J segment 5 bases; nucleotides outside the gene matches: 12.

The chain recombines TRBV10-3 with TRBJ1-2; weak D call: TRBD1 (6 bases). Germline V CDR1 and CDR2: ENHRY, SYGVKD. The length of the CDR3 is 15 residues. Trimming took 0 bases from V and 6 from J, leaving 14 bases between them. The DNA for the CDR3 is TGTGCCATCAGTGAGTCGGTGAGCAGGGGTCATGGCTACACCTTC. This encodes CAISESVSRGHGYTF.

This sequence joins TRBV7-2 and TRBJ1-1; the D gene is possibly TRBD1 (5 bases). This CDR3 has 15 residues. Trimming stripped 1 base from V and 7 bases from J, with 16 bases between. Looked up from germline, CDR1 is SGHTA and CDR2 is FQGNSA. As DNA, the CDR3 is TGTGCCAGCAGCTTAGTAGGTGACAGCCCGATTGAAGCTTTCTTT. This sequence encodes CASSLVGDSPIEAFF.

The chain recombines TRBV5-5 with TRBJ1-5; D remains ambiguous. Trimming took off 3 bases at V and 0 bases at J, with 7 bases between the two ends. Germline V gene data show CDR1 as SGHKS and CDR2 as YYEKEE (reference sequence). This CDR3 contains 14 residues. DNA of the CDR3: TGTGCCAGCAGCTCCTTAGATAGCAATCAGCCCCAGCATTTT. This gives the protein CASSSLDSNQPQHF.

V is TRBV30 and J is TRBJ2-1; TRBD2 matches at 10 bases. CDR1 is GTSNPN, CDR2 SVGIG, per germline (reference sequence). Trimming took 4 bases from V and 5 from J; bases not matched to a gene: 11. The CDR3 runs 16 residues. The CDR3 DNA is TGTGCCTGGACCCTCAATAGCGGGGGGTCCAACAATGAGCAGTTCTTC. Its translation: CAWTLNSGGSNNEQFF.

This clone has a handful of counts. This sequence joins TRBV2 and TRBJ2-2, with D perhaps matching TRBD2 (5 bases). The CDR3 is 16 amino acids. Germline V gives CDR1 SNHLY, CDR2 FYNNEI. Trimming took 6 bases from V and 4 from J, leaving 18 bases between them. CDR3 nucleotides: TGTGCCAGCAGCGAGTCGCTTGGCGGGCCCACCGGGGAGCTGTTTTTT. Its translation is CASSESLGGPTGELFF.

This rearrangement joins TRBV9 to TRBJ1-2, with D perhaps TRBD1 (6 bases). The germline CDR1 and CDR2 sequences are SGDLS and YYNGEE. The V gene lost 6 bases and the J gene lost 0 bases, with 15 bases spanning the gap. The CDR3 covers 15 residues. The CDR3 bases are TGTGCCAGCATGGGGGGGCGCGGGGCTAACTATGGCTACACCTTC. Amino acid sequence: CASMGGRGANYGYTF.

The chain has TRBV29-1 and TRBJ1-1, with D hard to call. Trimming left V 3 bases short and J 0 bases short, with 14 bases between. The CDR3 is 15 residues long. Germline V gives CDR1 SQVTM, CDR2 ANQGSEA. This CDR3 reads CSVEAYRVMNTEAFF. The CDR3 region has the DNA TGCAGCGTTGAGGCGTATCGGGTAATGAACACTGAAGCTTTCTTT.

The V and J genes are TRBV7-3 and TRBJ2-1; D is perhaps TRBD2 (5 bases). V lost 2 bases, J lost 4 bases, and 18 bases lay in between. Per germline, CDR1 SGHTA and CDR2 FQGTGA. The CDR3 contains 17 residues. The CDR3 DNA sequence: TGTGCCAGCAGCTTATTCCCGCCAGCGGCAGCTTACAATGAGCAGTTCTTC. Translating it yields CASSLFPPAAAYNEQFF.

V and J are TRBV28 and TRBJ2-1; TRBD1 matches 7 bases. With 6 bases clipped from V and 6 bases from J, the junction kept 14 bases outside the gene matches. The germline V gene has CDR1 MDHEN and CDR2 SYDVKM. This CDR3 comprises 16 residues. CDR3 sequence: CASSRRQGRGGNEQFF. DNA for the CDR3: TGTGCCAGCAGCCGGAGACAGGGTCGAGGGGGCAATGAGCAGTTCTTC.

The rearrangement joins TRBV5-6 to TRBJ1-2; D uncertain. V lost 4 bases and J 7 bases, leaving 17 bases between the germline ends. The CDR3 consists of 14 residues. Germline V lookup: CDR1 SGHDT, CDR2 YYEEEE. This CDR3 reads CASSRFAWAGGYTF. The CDR3 nucleotides are TGTGCCAGCAGCCGTTTTGCGTGGGCAGGTGGCTACACCTTC.

This chain links TRBV7-8 with TRBJ2-7; 11 bases are shared with TRBD2. V gave up 8 bases and J gave up 3 bases; unmatched junction bases: 6. CDR1 is SGHVS, CDR2 FQNEAQ, per germline. The CDR3 loop spans 14 amino acids. Written as DNA, the CDR3 is TGTGCCAGCGGGACCGGGACTAGCGGCTACGAGCAGTACTTC. Translated: CASGTGTSGYEQYF.

The V call is TRBV19, the J call TRBJ2-5; D is possibly TRBD2 (7 bases). Germline V gives CDR1 LNHDA, CDR2 SQIVND (reference sequence). V lost 6 bases and J lost 0, with 11 bases in between. This CDR3 is 14 amino acids long. The CDR3 DNA follows: TGTGCCAGTAGCCGGGGGGCGGACCAAGAGACCCAGTACTTC. This translates into CASSRGADQETQYF.

The gene calls are TRBV27 and TRBJ2-7, with TRBD1 as a possible D gene (6 bases). Deletions cut 2 bases from V and 6 bases from J, with 20 bases between. CDR1 is MNHEY and CDR2 is SMNVEV in the germline V gene (reference sequence). The CDR3 has 16 amino acids. CDR3 bases: TGTGCCAGCAGTTTAAAAATTCCGCTGGCGACAGGCGAGCAGTACTTC. This translates into CASSLKIPLATGEQYF.

This clone occurred a few times. V gene TRBV9 combines with J gene TRBJ2-1; the match to TRBD2 covers 7 bases. Losses at the gene ends were 3 bases for V and 9 bases for J; bases not matched to a gene: 9. This CDR3 has 14 residues. Germline-derived CDR1 and CDR2 are SGDLS and YYNGEE. The CDR3 DNA reads as TGTGCCAGCAGCGCGACTATACTAGCGATTGAGCAGTTCTTC. It specifies CASSATILAIEQFF.

The V call is TRBV10-3, the J call TRBJ2-7, with 11 bases that match TRBD1. V shed 0 bases, J shed 3 bases, and the junction held 4 bases outside the gene matches. CDR1 is ENHRY, CDR2 SYGVKD, per germline. The CDR3 extends over 16 amino acids. This chain's CDR3 is CAISESGGQGDYEQYF. The DNA for the CDR3 is TGTGCCATCAGTGAGTCAGGGGGACAGGGGGACTACGAGCAGTACTTC.

V and J are TRBV28 and TRBJ2-1, with D maybe TRBD2 (7 bases). Trimming removed 5 bases at V and 8 bases at J, with 16 bases between. The CDR3 spans 14 residues. Germline assignment: CDR1 MDHEN and CDR2 SYDVKM. DNA of the CDR3: TGTGCCAGCAGTCGTGCGGGGGCCGTATATGAGCAGTTCTTC. This codes for CASSRAGAVYEQFF.

CDR3 nucleotides: TGTGCCAGTAGTTTTCTACAGGGGGCAACTAATGAAAAACTGTTTTTT. Translating it yields CASSFLQGATNEKLFF. V usage is TRBV19 and J usage is TRBJ1-4, with 8 bases identical to TRBD1. With 5 bases clipped from V and 0 bases from J, the junction kept 5 bases outside the gene matches. This CDR3 spans 16 amino acids. Germline V gene data show CDR1 as LNHDA and CDR2 as SQIVND (reference sequence).